This passage covers 18 T cell receptor beta chains from one sample sequenced in a study of shared clonotypes between healthy human individuals. Assay used: immunoSEQ multiplex PCR; TCRdb lists only in-frame clones, some missing. The sample lists about 820,000 clones, 92% seen once, with less than 25% in the top ten. CD45RO-negative, CCR7-selected cells formed the naive CD8 fraction, which excluded terminally differentiated effector memory CD45RA+ cells. The sample comprised naive CD8+ T cells sorted from blood. These receptor sequences come from a young man in good health.

CDR3 coding DNA: TGCGCCAGCAGCCAAGAGACAGGGGTACAAGAGACCCAGTACTTC. Its protein is CASSQETGVQETQYF. V usage is TRBV4-1 and J usage is TRBJ2-5, with 8 nucleotides matching TRBD1. The germline V gene has CDR1 MGHRA and CDR2 YSYEKL. Unmatched junction bases numbered 2, after V lost 0 bases and J lost 2 bases. CDR3 size: 15 residues.

This clone has just one count. This chain uses TRBV7-9 with TRBJ1-1, with a possible D match to TRBD1 (6 bases). The length of the CDR3 is 14 residues. V was cut by 3 bases and J by 4 bases, with 12 bases left in between. The germline gives CDR1 SEHNR, CDR2 FQNEAQ (reference sequence). The DNA of the CDR3 is TGTGCCAGCAGCTTTAGGGTCAGGGGCACTGAAGCTTTCTTT. Protein sequence: CASSFRVRGTEAFF.

This sequence joins TRBV7-2 and TRBJ2-7, with D hard to call. Trimming removed 3 bases from V and 5 bases from J, with 17 bases in between. This CDR3 is built from 15 residues. Per the germline V gene, CDR1 is SGHTA and CDR2 is FQGNSA. The CDR3 here is CASSFRLLSPHEQYF. As DNA, the CDR3 is TGTGCCAGCAGCTTTCGACTCCTAAGCCCCCACGAGCAGTACTTC.

The chain joins TRBV27 to TRBJ2-1; D possibly corresponds to TRBD2 (7 bases). The CDR3 is 17 residues long. In germline, CDR1 is MNHEY, CDR2 SMNVEV (reference sequence). V gave up 7 bases and J gave up 3 bases, with 22 bases separating them. This chain's CDR3 is CASMGGGGLKGYNEQFF. In DNA form, the CDR3 reads TGTGCCAGCATGGGAGGGGGGGGGCTGAAGGGCTACAATGAGCAGTTCTTC.

A note on this clone: The same CDR3 can be traced to other DNA sequences in this sample. CDR3 coding DNA: TGTGCCAGCAGCGTAGGGGACAGCTCTCAAGAGACCCAGTACTTC. Protein sequence: CASSVGDSSQETQYF. This rearrangement joins TRBV9 to TRBJ2-5; 7 bases are a match to TRBD1. The germline CDR1 and CDR2 sequences are SGDLS and YYNGEE. The J segment lost 2 bases and the V segment lost 0 bases, leaving 4 bases of the junction unmatched. This CDR3 has 15 residues.

Written as DNA, the CDR3 is TGTGCCAGCAGGGGGGACTCTGGGGCCAACGTCCTGACTTTC. Residues: CASRGDSGANVLTF. V and J are TRBV2 and TRBJ2-6; the D gene could be TRBD1 or TRBD2 (5 bases each). This CDR3 has 14 amino acids. Germline assignment: CDR1 SNHLY and CDR2 FYNNEI. Trimming shortened V by 6 bases and J by 0 bases, and 6 bases separated the two germline ends.

This sequence joins TRBV15 and TRBJ1-2; 11 bases line up with TRBD1. Trimming at V came to 0 bases and at J to 7 bases, leaving 7 bases not matched to a gene. The CDR3 consists of 16 residues. Per germline, CDR1 LNHNV and CDR2 YYDKDF (reference sequence). Here the CDR3 reads CATSRDRGQGAGGYTF. The DNA for the CDR3 is TGTGCCACCAGCAGAGATCGTGGACAGGGGGCGGGTGGCTACACCTTC.

This chain uses TRBV27 with TRBJ2-1; D could derive from TRBD1 or TRBD2 (5 bases each). V was trimmed by 8 bases and J by 9 bases, leaving 14 bases between them. In germline, CDR1 is MNHEY, CDR2 SMNVEV (reference sequence). The CDR3 spans 12 residues. CDR3 in amino acids: CASGLPGREQFF. The CDR3 region has the DNA TGTGCCAGCGGGCTCCCGGGACGTGAGCAGTTCTTC.

The chain links TRBV15 to TRBJ2-7; D is perhaps TRBD1 (6 bases). CDR3 length: 14 amino acids. Germline values: CDR1 LNHNV, CDR2 YYDKDF (reference sequence). The V gene lost 6 bases and the J gene lost 4 bases, with 16 bases spanning the gap. The CDR3, as DNA: TGTGCCACCAGTTCTGCGACAGGAATATACGAGCAGTACTTC. The encoded protein is CATSSATGIYEQYF.

The chain joins TRBV5-6 to TRBJ2-7; a weak D match, TRBD1 (5 bases). Germline CDR1 and CDR2: SGHDT and YYEEEE. The V and J ends lost 0 bases and 7 bases respectively, with 14 bases between them. The length of the CDR3 is 14 residues. Here the CDR3 reads CASSLGLTPGEQYF. CDR3 nucleotide sequence: TGTGCCAGCAGCTTGGGGCTAACCCCAGGGGAGCAGTACTTC.

V is TRBV29-1 and J is TRBJ2-1; TRBD1 aligns across 8 bases. Trimming took 7 bases from V and 6 from J; bases not matched to a gene: 5. CDR3 length: 12 amino acids. Germline assignment: CDR1 SQVTM and CDR2 ANQGSEA. CDR3 residues: CSAQGAGNEQFF. The DNA of the CDR3 is TGCAGCGCTCAGGGGGCAGGCAATGAGCAGTTCTTC.

The CDR3 loop is CASSPSRQGRTDTQYF. The CDR3 DNA reads TGTGCCAGCTCACCAAGTCGACAGGGTAGGACAGATACGCAGTATTTT. The V and J genes are TRBV18 and TRBJ2-3, with 7 nucleotides matching TRBD1. Germline V gives CDR1 KGHSH, CDR2 LQKENI. V was clipped by 2 bases and J by 3 bases; unmatched bases: 8. The CDR3 sequence is 16 residues long. Supplemented by reference TRBV18 and TRBJ2-3, the full variable domain reads NAGVMQNPRHLVRRRGQEARLRCSPMKGHSHVYWYRQLPEEGLKFMVYLQKENIIDESGMPKERFSAEFPKEGPSILRIQQVVRGDSAAYFCASSPSRQGRTDTQYFGPGTRLTVL.

The gene calls are TRBV28 and TRBJ2-1; D is undetermined. The CDR3 spans 17 residues. V was trimmed by 0 bases and J by 8 bases, leaving 20 bases between them. Germline assignment: CDR1 MDHEN and CDR2 SYDVKM. The CDR3 reads CASSLWADILNRDEQFF. The CDR3 nucleotides read TGTGCCAGCAGTTTATGGGCTGACATACTCAATCGCGATGAGCAGTTCTTC.

The chain's CDR3 is CASSLASGSGEQYF. The CDR3 bases are TGTGCCAGCAGCTTAGCTAGCGGGAGTGGAGAGCAGTACTTC. The chain uses TRBV7-6 and TRBJ2-7, with 9 nucleotides matching TRBD2. This CDR3 spans 14 amino acids. The V gene's germline CDR1 is SGHVS and CDR2 FNYEAQ. J gave up 7 bases and V 0 bases, and 4 bases lay outside the gene matches. Full variable domain (remainder filled in from reference TRBV7-6 and TRBJ2-7): GAGVSQSPRYKVTKRGQDVALRCDPISGHVSLYWYRQALGQGPEFLTYFNYEAQQDKSGLPNDRFSAERPEGSISTLTIQRTEQRDSAMYRCASSLASGSGEQYFGPGTRLTVT.

This clone appeared a few times. This chain joins TRBV6-4 and TRBJ2-3; 10 nucleotides agree with TRBD2. J lost 0 bases, V lost 5 bases, and 2 bases had no gene match. The length of the CDR3 is 15 residues. Germline CDR1 MRHNA, CDR2 SNTAGT. The CDR3 spells CASSPTSGSTDTQYF. The CDR3 region has the DNA TGTGCCAGCAGTCCGACTAGCGGGAGCACAGATACGCAGTATTTT.

The rearrangement links TRBV10-3 to TRBJ2-2; D uncertain. CDR3 size: 13 residues. Trimming stripped 4 bases from V and 3 bases from J, with 6 bases between. Germline assignment: CDR1 ENHRY and CDR2 SYGVKD. The CDR3 spells CAISGEDTGELFF. For the CDR3, the DNA is TGTGCCATCAGTGGCGAGGACACCGGGGAGCTGTTTTTT.

This chain joins TRBV14 and TRBJ2-7; 10 positions agree with TRBD2. J was trimmed by 2 bases and V by 4 bases; bases with no gene match: 2. Germline CDR1 reads SGHDN; CDR2 reads FVKESK. The CDR3 is made up of 14 amino acids. Written as DNA, the CDR3 is TGTGCCAGCAGCCGGAGCGGGAGGGCCTACGAGCAGTACTTC. The encoded protein is CASSRSGRAYEQYF.

This chain joins TRBV6-1 and TRBJ1-2, with a weak D call TRBD1 (6 bases). CDR3 length equals 15 residues. Germline lookup yields CDR1 MNHNS and CDR2 SASEGT. V lost 2 bases to trimming and J lost 8 bases, with 18 bases between them. Written as DNA, the CDR3 is TGTGCCAGCAGTGAAATAGGGTGGGCAGGGGACGGCTACACCTTC. It is translated as CASSEIGWAGDGYTF.